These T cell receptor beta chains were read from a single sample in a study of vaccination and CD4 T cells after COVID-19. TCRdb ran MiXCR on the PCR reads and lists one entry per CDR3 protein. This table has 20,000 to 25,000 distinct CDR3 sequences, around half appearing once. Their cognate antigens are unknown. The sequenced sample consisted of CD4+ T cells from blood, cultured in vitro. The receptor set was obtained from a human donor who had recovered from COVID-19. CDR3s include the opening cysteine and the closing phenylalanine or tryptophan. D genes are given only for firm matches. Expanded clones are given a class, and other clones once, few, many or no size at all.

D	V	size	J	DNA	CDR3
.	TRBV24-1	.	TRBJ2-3	TGTGCCACCAGTGGCCACACAGATACGCAGTATTTT	CATSGHTDTQYF
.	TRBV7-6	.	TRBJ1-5	TGTGCCAGCAGCTTAGCGGGTGGGGGCCGTTGGCAGCCCCAGCATTTT	CASSLAGGGRWQPQHF
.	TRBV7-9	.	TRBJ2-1	TGTGCCATAAGCGGAAGCTCCTACAATGAGCAGTTCTTC	CAISGSSYNEQFF
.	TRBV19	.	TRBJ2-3	TGTGCCAGTAGTCCCGTGCGGGACCGCAAACCGCAGTATTTT	CASSPVRDRKPQYF
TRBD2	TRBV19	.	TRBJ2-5	TGTGCCAGTAGTATAGTAGCGGGAGTAGAGACCCAGTACTTC	CASSIVAGVETQYF
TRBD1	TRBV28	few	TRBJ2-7	TGTGCCAGCAGTCCCCCGACAGGGCTTTCCTACGAGCAGTACTTC	CASSPPTGLSYEQYF
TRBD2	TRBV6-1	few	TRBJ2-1	TGTGCCAGCAGCCCGGGGACTAGCGGGAATAATGAGCAGTTCTTC	CASSPGTSGNNEQFF
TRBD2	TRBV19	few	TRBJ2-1	TGTGCCAGTAGTATAGATTTCATCCCGGGACTAGTCCTGACTAATGAGCAGTTCTTC	CASSIDFIPGLVLTNEQFF
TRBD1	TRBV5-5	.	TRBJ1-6	TGTGCCAGCAGCGGCGGACAGGGGATGGATTCACCCCTCCACTTT	CASSGGQGMDSPLHF
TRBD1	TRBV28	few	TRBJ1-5	TGTGCCAGCAGTCCCGCCGGACAGGGGGAGAATCAGCCCCAGCATTTT	CASSPAGQGENQPQHF
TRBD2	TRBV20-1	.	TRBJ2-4	TGCAGTGCTAGGGGGGTAGCGGGGATAGCCAAAAACATTCAGTACTTC	CSARGVAGIAKNIQYF
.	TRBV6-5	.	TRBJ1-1	TGTGCCAGCAGTTTCGGACGGGACACTGAAGCTTTCTTT	CASSFGRDTEAFF
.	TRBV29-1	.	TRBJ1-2	TGCAGCGTTGGATCTCCGTCTCGGGGTGGCTACACCTTC	CSVGSPSRGGYTF
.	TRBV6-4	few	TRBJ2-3	TGTGCCAGCAGTGACCATTTGGGGGCAGCCACAGATACGCAGTATTTT	CASSDHLGAATDTQYF
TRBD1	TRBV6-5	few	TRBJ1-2	TGTGCCAGCAGTTCGGACAGGACCTCTGGTGGCTACACCTTC	CASSSDRTSGGYTF
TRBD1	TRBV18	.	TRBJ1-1	TGTGCCAGCTCACTCCCACAGGGGTTCTACACTGAAGCTTTCTTT	CASSLPQGFYTEAFF
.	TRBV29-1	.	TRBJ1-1	TGCAGCGTCGAAGGCCCGGGGAGGACTGAAGCTTTCTTT	CSVEGPGRTEAFF
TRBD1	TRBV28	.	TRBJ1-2	TGTGCCAGCATCCAGGACAGGGTTTATGGCTACACCTTC	CASIQDRVYGYTF
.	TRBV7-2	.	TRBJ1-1	TGTGCCAGCGGCTTTGGACAGAACACTGAAGCTTTCTTT	CASGFGQNTEAFF
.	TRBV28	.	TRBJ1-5	TGTGCCAGCAGATGGGGGGTAAATCAGCCCCAGCATTTT	CASRWGVNQPQHF
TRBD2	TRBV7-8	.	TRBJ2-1	TGTGCCAGCAGCCCAGAGGGACGGGGGGTGGATGAGCAGTTCTTC	CASSPEGRGVDEQFF
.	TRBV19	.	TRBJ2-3	TGTGCCAGTAGTATAGATTGGGCCATGACGCAGTATTTT	CASSIDWAMTQYF
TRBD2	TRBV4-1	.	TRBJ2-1	TGCGCCAGCAGCCGACAGACTAGCGGGACGAATGAGCAGTTCTTC	CASSRQTSGTNEQFF
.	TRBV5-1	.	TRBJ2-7	TGCGCCAGCAGCAACAGCTACGAGCAGTACTTC	CASSNSYEQYF
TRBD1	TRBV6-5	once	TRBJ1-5	TGTGCCAGCAGTTACTCGGGCAGGGGGCATGGGAGCAATCAGCCCCAGCATTTT	CASSYSGRGHGSNQPQHF
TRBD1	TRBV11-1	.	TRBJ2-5	TGTGCCAGCAACTCGGGGACAGGGGAAGAGACCCAGTACTTC	CASNSGTGEETQYF
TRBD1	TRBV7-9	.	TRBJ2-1	TGTGCCAGCAGCTGGGACAGGGGATCGAATGAGCAGTTCTTC	CASSWDRGSNEQFF
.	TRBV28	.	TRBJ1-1	TGTGCCAGCCAGTTTTCGGGGAAATTCACTGAAGCTTTCTTT	CASQFSGKFTEAFF
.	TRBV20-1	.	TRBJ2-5	TGCAGTGCTAGCCTCCCAGGGGGGAAAGAGACCCAGTACTTC	CSASLPGGKETQYF
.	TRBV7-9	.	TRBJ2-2	TGTGCCAGCAGCTTAGAGATCGGGGAGCTGTTTTTT	CASSLEIGELFF
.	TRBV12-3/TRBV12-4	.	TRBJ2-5	TGTGCCAGCACGATACAGGAGGGGACCCAGTACTTC	CASTIQEGTQYF
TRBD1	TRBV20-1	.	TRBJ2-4	TGCAGTGCTGGACAGCCCAGGGGGGCCAAAAACATTCAGTACTTC	CSAGQPRGAKNIQYF
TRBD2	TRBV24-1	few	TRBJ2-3	TGTGCCACCAGTGATCCTAGCGGGGGGTTCACAGATACGCAGTATTTT	CATSDPSGGFTDTQYF
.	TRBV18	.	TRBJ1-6	TGTGCCAGCTCACCAACGTCCGTGGATTCACCCCTCCACTTT	CASSPTSVDSPLHF
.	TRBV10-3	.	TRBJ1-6	TGTGCCATCAGCGCCGGGGAAAATAATTCACCCCTCCACTTT	CAISAGENNSPLHF
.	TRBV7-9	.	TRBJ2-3	TGTGCCAGCAGCTTAGAAGGGCGGGCAACAGATACGCAGTATTTT	CASSLEGRATDTQYF
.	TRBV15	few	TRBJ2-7	TGTGCCACCAGCAGTGGTCAGGGAACTTCCTACGAGCAGTACTTC	CATSSGQGTSYEQYF
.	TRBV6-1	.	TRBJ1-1	TGTGCCAGCAGGGGGGGGACATTGAACACTGAAGCTTTCTTT	CASRGGTLNTEAFF
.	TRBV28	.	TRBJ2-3	TGTGCCAGCAGTTTCCGAGGGGGGGGAAGGAATACGCAGTATTTT	CASSFRGGGRNTQYF
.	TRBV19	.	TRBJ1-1	TGTGCCAGTAGTATTGGGGGGCGGGTCACTGAAGCTTTCTTT	CASSIGGRVTEAFF
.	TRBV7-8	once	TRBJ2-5	TGTGCCAGCAGCCCGACCACGACCCCGGAAGAGACCCAGTACTTC	CASSPTTTPEETQYF
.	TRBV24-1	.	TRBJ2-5	TGTGCCACCAGTGCCCAGGGTAGTCGGAAGACCCAGTACTTC	CATSAQGSRKTQYF
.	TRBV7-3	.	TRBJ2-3	TGTGCCAGCAGCTCATCCCCCAATCGCCGGGGGATAAATAGCACAGATACGCAGTATTTT	CASSSSPNRRGINSTDTQYF
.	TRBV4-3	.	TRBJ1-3	TGCGCCAGCAGCCAAGTCTTAGGGGAGGGAAACACCATATATTTT	CASSQVLGEGNTIYF
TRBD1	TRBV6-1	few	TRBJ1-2	TGTGCCAGCAAATATGGACAGGGGCCTAACTATGGCTACACCTTC	CASKYGQGPNYGYTF
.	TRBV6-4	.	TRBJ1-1	TGTGCCAGCAGTGACTCGGAGAACACTGAAGCTTTCTTT	CASSDSENTEAFF
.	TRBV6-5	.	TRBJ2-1	TGTGCCAGCAGTTACGGGGGTTACTACAATGAGCAGTTCTTC	CASSYGGYYNEQFF